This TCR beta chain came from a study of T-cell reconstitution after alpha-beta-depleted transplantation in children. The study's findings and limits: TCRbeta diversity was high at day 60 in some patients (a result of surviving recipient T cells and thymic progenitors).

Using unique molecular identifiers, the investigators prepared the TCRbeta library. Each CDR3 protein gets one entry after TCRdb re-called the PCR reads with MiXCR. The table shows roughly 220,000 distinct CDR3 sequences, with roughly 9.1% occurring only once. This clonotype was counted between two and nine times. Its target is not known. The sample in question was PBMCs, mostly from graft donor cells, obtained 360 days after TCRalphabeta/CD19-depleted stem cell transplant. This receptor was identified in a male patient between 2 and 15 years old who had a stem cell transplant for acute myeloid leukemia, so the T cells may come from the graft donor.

Here the CDR3 reads CSAAAVSGNTIYF. CDR3 DNA sequence: TGCAGTGCTGCAGCTGTCTCTGGAAACACCATATATTTT. V gene TRBV20-1 combines with J gene TRBJ1-3; D ambiguous. The length of the CDR3 is 13 residues. Germline-derived CDR1 and CDR2 are DFQATT and SNEGSKA (reference sequence). V lost 5 bases to trimming and J lost 0 bases, with 8 bases between them.